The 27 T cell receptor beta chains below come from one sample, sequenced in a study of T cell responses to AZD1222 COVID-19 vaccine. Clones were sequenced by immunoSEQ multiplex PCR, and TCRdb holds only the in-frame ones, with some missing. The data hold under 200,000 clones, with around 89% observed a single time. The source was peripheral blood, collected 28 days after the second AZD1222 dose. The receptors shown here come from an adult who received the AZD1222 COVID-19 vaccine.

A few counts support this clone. The CDR3 DNA sequence: TGTGCCACGAAAGGGGGACAGGGGAACCTTTATAGCAATCAGCCCCAGCATTTT. Protein: CATKGGQGNLYSNQPQHF. V and J are TRBV19 and TRBJ1-5; 10 bases match TRBD1. The CDR3 covers 18 residues. Unmatched junction bases numbered 15, after V lost 10 bases and J lost 0 bases. Germline V lookup: CDR1 LNHDA, CDR2 SQIVND (reference sequence).

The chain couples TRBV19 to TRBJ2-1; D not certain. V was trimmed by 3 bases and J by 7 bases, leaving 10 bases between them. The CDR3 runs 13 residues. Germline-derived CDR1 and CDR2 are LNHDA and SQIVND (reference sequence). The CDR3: CASSITRLNEQFF. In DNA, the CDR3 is TGTGCCAGTAGTATTACCAGGCTGAATGAGCAGTTCTTC. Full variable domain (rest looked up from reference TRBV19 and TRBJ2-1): DGGITQSPKYLFRKEGQNVTLSCEQNLNHDAMYWYRQDPGQGLRLIYYSQIVNDFQKGDIAEGYSVSREKKESFPLTVTSAQKNPTAFYLCASSITRLNEQFFGPGTRLTVL.

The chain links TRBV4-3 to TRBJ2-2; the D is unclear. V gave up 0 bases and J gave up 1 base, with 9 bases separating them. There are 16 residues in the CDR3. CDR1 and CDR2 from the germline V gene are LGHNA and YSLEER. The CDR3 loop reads CASSQDGSLNTGELFF. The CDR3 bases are TGCGCCAGCAGCCAAGATGGCAGCTTGAACACCGGGGAGCTGTTTTTT.

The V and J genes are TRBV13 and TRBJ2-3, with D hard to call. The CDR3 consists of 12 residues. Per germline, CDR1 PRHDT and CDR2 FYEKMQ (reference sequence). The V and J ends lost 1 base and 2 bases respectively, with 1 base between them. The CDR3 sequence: CASSLATDTQYF. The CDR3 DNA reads TGTGCCAGCAGCTTAGCCACAGATACGCAGTATTTT.

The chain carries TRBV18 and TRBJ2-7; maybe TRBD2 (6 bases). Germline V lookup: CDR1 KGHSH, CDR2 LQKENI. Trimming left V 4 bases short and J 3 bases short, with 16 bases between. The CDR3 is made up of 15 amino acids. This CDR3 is CASSLGASERYEQYF. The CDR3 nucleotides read TGTGCCAGCTCACTCGGGGCTAGCGAACGCTACGAGCAGTACTTC.

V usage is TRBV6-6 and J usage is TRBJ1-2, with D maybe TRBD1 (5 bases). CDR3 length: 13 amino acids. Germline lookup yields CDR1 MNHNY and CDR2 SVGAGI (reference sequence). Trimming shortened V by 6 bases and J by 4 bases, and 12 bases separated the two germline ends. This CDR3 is CASSLGPVYGYTF. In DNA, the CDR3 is TGTGCCAGCAGCCTGGGACCGGTCTATGGCTACACCTTC.

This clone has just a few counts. The CDR3: CASSLTPSDGYNEQFF. In DNA, the CDR3 is TGTGCCAGCAGCTTGACCCCCAGCGACGGGTACAATGAGCAGTTCTTC. The rearrangement joins TRBV7-3 to TRBJ2-1; D uncertain. The CDR3 runs to 16 residues. V lost 3 bases to trimming and J lost 4 bases, with 16 bases between them. From germline, CDR1 is SGHTA and CDR2 FQGTGA.

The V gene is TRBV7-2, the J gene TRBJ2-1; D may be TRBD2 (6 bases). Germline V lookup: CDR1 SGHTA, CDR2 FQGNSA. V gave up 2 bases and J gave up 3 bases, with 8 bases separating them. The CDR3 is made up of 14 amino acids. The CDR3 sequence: CASSLMGLYNEQFF. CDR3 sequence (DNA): TGTGCCAGCAGCTTAATGGGACTCTACAATGAGCAGTTCTTC. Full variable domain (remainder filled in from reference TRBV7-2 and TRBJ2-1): GAGVSQSPSNKVTEKGKDVELRCDPISGHTALYWYRQSLGQGLEFLIYFQGNSAPDKSGLPSDRFSAERTGGSVSTLTIQRTQQEDSAVYLCASSLMGLYNEQFFGPGTRLTVL.

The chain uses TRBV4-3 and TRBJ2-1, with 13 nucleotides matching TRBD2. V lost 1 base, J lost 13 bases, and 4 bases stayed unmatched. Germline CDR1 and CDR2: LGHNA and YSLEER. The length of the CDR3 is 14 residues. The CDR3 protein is CASSQGTSGGSQFF. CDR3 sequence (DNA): TGCGCCAGCAGCCAAGGGACTAGCGGGGGAAGTCAGTTCTTC.

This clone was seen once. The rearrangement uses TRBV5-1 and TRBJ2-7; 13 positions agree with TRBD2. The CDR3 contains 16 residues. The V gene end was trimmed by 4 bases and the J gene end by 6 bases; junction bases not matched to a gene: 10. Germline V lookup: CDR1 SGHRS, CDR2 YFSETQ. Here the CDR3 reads CASSAKLAGGPAEQYF. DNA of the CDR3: TGCGCCAGCAGCGCCAAACTAGCGGGAGGGCCAGCCGAGCAGTACTTC.

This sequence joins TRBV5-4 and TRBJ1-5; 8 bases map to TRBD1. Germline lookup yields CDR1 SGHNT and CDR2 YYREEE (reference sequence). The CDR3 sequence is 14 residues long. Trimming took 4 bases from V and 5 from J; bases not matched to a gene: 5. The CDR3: CASSKQGGHQPQHF. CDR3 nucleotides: TGTGCCAGCAGCAAACAGGGGGGGCATCAGCCCCAGCATTTT.

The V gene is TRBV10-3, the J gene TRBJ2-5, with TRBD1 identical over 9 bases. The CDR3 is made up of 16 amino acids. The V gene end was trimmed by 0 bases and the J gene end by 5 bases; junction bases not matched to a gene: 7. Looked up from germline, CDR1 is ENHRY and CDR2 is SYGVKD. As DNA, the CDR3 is TGTGCCATCAGTGAGTCGCAGGGACAGGGAGGCGAGACCCAGTACTTC. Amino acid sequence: CAISESQGQGGETQYF.

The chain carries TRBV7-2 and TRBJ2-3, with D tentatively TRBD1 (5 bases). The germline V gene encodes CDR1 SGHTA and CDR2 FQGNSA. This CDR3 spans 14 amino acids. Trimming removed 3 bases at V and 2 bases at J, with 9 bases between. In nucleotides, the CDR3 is TGTGCCAGCAGCTTTAACAGGTTCACAGATACGCAGTATTTT. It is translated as CASSFNRFTDTQYF.

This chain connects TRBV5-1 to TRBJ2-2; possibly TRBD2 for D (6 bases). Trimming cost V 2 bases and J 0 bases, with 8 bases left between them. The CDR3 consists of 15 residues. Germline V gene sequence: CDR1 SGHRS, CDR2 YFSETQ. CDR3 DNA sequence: TGCGCCAGCAGCTTATGGGAGGCGAACACCGGGGAGCTGTTTTTT. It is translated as CASSLWEANTGELFF. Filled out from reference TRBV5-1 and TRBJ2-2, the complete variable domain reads KAGVTQTPRYLIKTRGQQVTLSCSPISGHRSVSWYQQTPGQGLQFLFEYFSETQRNKGNFPGRFSGRQFSNSRSEMNVSTLELGDSALYLCASSLWEANTGELFFGEGSRLTVL.

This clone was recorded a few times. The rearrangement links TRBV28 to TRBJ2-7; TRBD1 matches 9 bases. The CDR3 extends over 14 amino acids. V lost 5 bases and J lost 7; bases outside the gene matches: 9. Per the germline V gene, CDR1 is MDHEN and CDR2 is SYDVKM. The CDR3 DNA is TGTGCCAGCAGTCTCTCACAGGGGGCGGGGGAGCAGTACTTC. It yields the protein CASSLSQGAGEQYF.

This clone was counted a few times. The CDR3 DNA reads as TGTGCCAGCACCGATGGGACCTCTGGAAACACCATATATTTT. It specifies CASTDGTSGNTIYF. The chain joins TRBV6-5 to TRBJ1-3, with D possibly TRBD1 on 5 matching bases. Trimming left V 7 bases short and J 0 bases short, with 10 bases between. CDR1 MNHEY and CDR2 SVGAGI come from the germline V gene. The CDR3 consists of 14 residues.

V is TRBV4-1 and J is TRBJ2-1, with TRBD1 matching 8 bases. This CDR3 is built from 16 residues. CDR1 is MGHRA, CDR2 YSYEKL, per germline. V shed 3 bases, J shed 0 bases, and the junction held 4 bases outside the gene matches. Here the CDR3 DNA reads TGCGCCAGCAGCCAGGGACAGGCAAGCTCCTACAATGAGCAGTTCTTC. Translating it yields CASSQGQASSYNEQFF.

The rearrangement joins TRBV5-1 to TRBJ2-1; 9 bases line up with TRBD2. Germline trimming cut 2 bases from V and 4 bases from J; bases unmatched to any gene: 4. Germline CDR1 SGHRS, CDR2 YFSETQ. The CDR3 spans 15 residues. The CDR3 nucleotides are TGCGCCAGCAGCTTAATAGCGGGAGCTTACAATGAGCAGTTCTTC. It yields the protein CASSLIAGAYNEQFF.

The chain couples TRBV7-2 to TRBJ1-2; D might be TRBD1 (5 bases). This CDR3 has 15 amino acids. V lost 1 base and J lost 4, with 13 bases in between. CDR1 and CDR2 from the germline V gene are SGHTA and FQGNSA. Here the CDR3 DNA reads TGTGCCAGCAGCTTAGACGGGGACGTAGGCTATGGCTACACCTTC. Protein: CASSLDGDVGYGYTF.

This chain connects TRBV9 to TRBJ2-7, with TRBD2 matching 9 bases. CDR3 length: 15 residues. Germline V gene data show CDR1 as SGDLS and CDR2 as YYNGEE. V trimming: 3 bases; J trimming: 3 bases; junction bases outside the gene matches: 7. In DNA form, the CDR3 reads TGTGCCAGCAGCGCCTCGGGACTAGCAGACTACGAGCAGTACTTC. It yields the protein CASSASGLADYEQYF.

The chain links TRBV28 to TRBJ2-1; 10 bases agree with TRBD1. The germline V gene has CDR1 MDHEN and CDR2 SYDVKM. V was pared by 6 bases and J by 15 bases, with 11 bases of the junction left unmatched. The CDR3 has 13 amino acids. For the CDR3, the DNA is TGTGCCAGCAGAGGACAGGGGGGAACCCTCCCGTTCTTC. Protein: CASRGQGGTLPFF.

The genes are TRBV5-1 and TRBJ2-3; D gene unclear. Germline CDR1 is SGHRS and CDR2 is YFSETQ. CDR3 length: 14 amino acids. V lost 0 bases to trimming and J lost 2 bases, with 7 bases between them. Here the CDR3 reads CASSLGHTTDTQYF. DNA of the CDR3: TGCGCCAGCAGCTTGGGACATACCACAGATACGCAGTATTTT.

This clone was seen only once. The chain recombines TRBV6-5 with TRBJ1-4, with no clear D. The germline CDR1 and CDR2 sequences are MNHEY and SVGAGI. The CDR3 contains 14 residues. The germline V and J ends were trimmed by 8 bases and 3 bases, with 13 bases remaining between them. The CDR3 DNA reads TGTGCCAGCGGCCTCTCGGACGCTAATGAAAAACTGTTTTTT. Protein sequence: CASGLSDANEKLFF.

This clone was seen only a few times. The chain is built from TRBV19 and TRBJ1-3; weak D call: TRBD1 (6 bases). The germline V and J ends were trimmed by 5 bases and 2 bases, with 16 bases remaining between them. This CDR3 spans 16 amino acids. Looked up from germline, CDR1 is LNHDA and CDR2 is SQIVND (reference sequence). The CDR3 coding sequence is TGTGCCAGTAGTCAATGGGACATTGCGGCTGGAAACACCATATATTTT. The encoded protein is CASSQWDIAAGNTIYF.

The chain's CDR3 is CASSWGTSGRYYTDTQYF. CDR3 DNA sequence: TGTGCCAGCAGCTGGGGGACTAGCGGGAGGTACTACACAGATACGCAGTATTTT. V usage is TRBV5-4 and J usage is TRBJ2-3; 15 positions match TRBD2. Germline V gene sequence: CDR1 SGHNT, CDR2 YYREEE (reference sequence). V trimming: 3 bases; J trimming: 2 bases; junction bases outside the gene matches: 7. The CDR3 extends over 18 amino acids.

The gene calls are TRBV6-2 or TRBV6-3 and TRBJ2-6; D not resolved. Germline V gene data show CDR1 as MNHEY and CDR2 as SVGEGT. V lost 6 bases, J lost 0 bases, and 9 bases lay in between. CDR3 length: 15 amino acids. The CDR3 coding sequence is TGTGCCAGCAGCTTCCGGGTCTCTGGGGCCAACGTCCTGACTTTC. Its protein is CASSFRVSGANVLTF.

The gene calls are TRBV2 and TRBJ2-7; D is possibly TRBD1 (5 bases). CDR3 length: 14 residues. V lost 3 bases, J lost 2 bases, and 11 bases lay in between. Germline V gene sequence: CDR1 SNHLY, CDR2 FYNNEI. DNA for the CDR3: TGTGCCAGCAGTGAGGGGCCCACCCCCTACGAGCAGTACTTC. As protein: CASSEGPTPYEQYF.